These T cell receptor beta chains were read from a single sample in a study of CD8+CD57+ T cells in acquired aplastic anemia. Using its own MiXCR run on the reads, TCRdb lists one record per CDR3 protein. The table includes approximately 250,000 distinct CDR3 sequences, approximately 80% detected once. Sequencing was performed on sorted CD4+, CD8+, or CD8+CD57+ T cells (not recorded which) from PBMCs. Receptor source: a human donor with aplastic anemia. Each CDR3 is given with its conserved first and last residue. The D gene is left open where the match is weak. Expanded clones get a size class; other rows say once, few or many, or leave the size out.

size,J,D,V,DNA,CDR3
few,TRBJ2-1,TRBD2,TRBV10-1,TGCGCCAGCAGGGGAGGGTGGGGGGAAACCTACAATGAGCAGTTCTTC,CASRGGWGETYNEQFF
-,TRBJ2-5,-,TRBV7-9,TGTGCCAGCAGATCTCTTGCCGGTAGCGGACCTCAAGAGACCCAGTACTTC,CASRSLAGSGPQETQYF
-,TRBJ2-7,TRBD1,TRBV2,TGTGCCAGCAGTGACCCGGGACAGGGATCCTACGAGCAGTACTTC,CASSDPGQGSYEQYF
-,TRBJ2-1,TRBD2,TRBV10-3,TGTGCCATCAGCAGGGGTAGCGGGGAGGCTGCGCAGTTCTTC,CAISRGSGEAAQFF
-,TRBJ2-1,-,TRBV7-9,TGTGCCAGCAGCTTTGAAAGAAGCGGGGAGGGGGATGAGTTC,CASSFERSGEGDEF
-,TRBJ1-5,-,TRBV7-4,TGTGCCAGCAGCGTGGTCGGGGGTTTGGCCTATGCACATCAGCCCCAGCATTTT,CASSVVGGLAYAHQPQHF
-,TRBJ2-3,-,TRBV7-9,-,CASSSPGAQERSIF
many,TRBJ2-2,TRBD1,TRBV24-1,TGTGCCACCAGGGCGACAGGGGAAACCGGGGAGCTGTTTTTT,CATRATGETGELFF
once,TRBJ2-3,-,TRBV11-3,TGTGCCAGCAGCTTCGATCTGACAGGTCACACAGATACGCAGTATTTT,CASSFDLTGHTDTQYF
-,TRBJ2-5,-,TRBV7-9,TGTGCCAGCAGCTTAGCGGACGGGAAAAAAGCGACCCAGTACTTC,CASSLADGKKATQYF
-,TRBJ2-1,TRBD2,TRBV5-4,TGTGCCAGCAGCGTTACTAGCGGGGAGGATGAGCAGTTCTTC,CASSVTSGEDEQFF